This T cell receptor (beta chain) was sequenced in a study of spatial heterogeneity in lung cancer. Study at large: Alpha-chain sequences were consistently detected in smaller numbers than beta-chain sequences. Every unique TCR and UMI combination, on average, appeared more than ten times in raw reads. Study outcomes and limitations: Counts that tracked tumor mutation counts were those of expanded intratumoral alpha and beta TCRs.

From the 5' RACE reads, TCRdb called clonotypes with MiXCR, one entry per CDR3 protein. The table shows around 100,000 distinct CDR3 sequences, with approximately 4% occurring only once. The CDR3 length is 13 residues. V was trimmed by 1 base and J by 8 bases, leaving 11 bases between them. From germline, CDR1 is DFQATT and CDR2 SNEGSKA (reference sequence). This clonotype was seen repeatedly, ten times or more. Its antigen remains unknown. Time point specified: sample taken at primary tumor resection. The donors, approximately 66 patients with untreated early-stage non-small cell lung cancer, provided the samples. No cell sorting; template was whole RNA from tumor, lung tissue or PBMC.

This chain links TRBV20-1 with TRBJ1-4; unclear D gene. This sequence was found in a male donor with early-stage non-small cell lung cancer. The input for sequencing was lung tumor tissue, taken at surgery. The CDR3 is CSARVRLGEKLFF. The CDR3 nucleotides read TGCAGTGCTAGAGTCCGCCTAGGAGAAAAACTGTTTTTT.